This T cell receptor (beta chain) was profiled in a study of blood T cell repertoires in COVID-19. Overall study: Samples representing acute and convalescent COVID-19 were sourced from the United States, Italy and Spain. Nucleic acid was either cDNA or gDNA, and it came from T cells, B-cell-depleted T cells, or PBMCs.

Each participant's cohort was designated according to participant-reported clinical history. Germline-derived CDR1 and CDR2 are KGHSH and LQKENI. V dropped 9 bases and J dropped 2; count of bases not matched to a gene: 8. This CDR3 spans 14 amino acids. Profiling relied on immunoSEQ multiplex PCR, and the TCRdb table lists in-frame clones only, not all of them. The sample holds approximately 280,000 clones, approximately 89% seen once. This sequence was found in a woman aged 60 to 75 who had recovered from COVID-19. Sequenced material: PBMCs or T cells enriched from blood (not recorded which). The chain links TRBV18 to TRBJ2-3; TRBD2 agrees at 7 bases. CDR3 in DNA: TGTGCCAGTATGAGCGGGATTGACACAGATACGCAGTATTTT. Translated: CASMSGIDTDTQYF. Full variable domain (outside the CDR3, taken from reference TRBV18 and TRBJ2-3): NAGVMQNPRHLVRRRGQEARLRCSPMKGHSHVYWYRQLPEEGLKFMVYLQKENIIDESGMPKERFSAEFPKEGPSILRIQQVVRGDSAAYFCASMSGIDTDTQYFGPGTRLTVL.